This TCR beta chain was sequenced for a study of shared clonotypes between healthy human individuals. The wider study: CD4 naive and CD4 memory each took three plates per donor, while CD8 naive took two and CD8 memory one.

The data were produced by immunoSEQ multiplex PCR, yet TCRdb's version contains in-frame clones alone and is incomplete. The sample has millions of clones; roughly 95% are singletons. Free of recent acute infections or vaccinations, the donors were healthy HIV-negative adults. Germline V gene lookup returns CDR1 SGHDT and CDR2 YYEEEE. V lost 2 bases, J lost 0 bases, and 12 bases lay in between. The CDR3 is 15 residues long. The V gene is TRBV5-6, the J gene TRBJ2-7, with a weak D call TRBD2 (5 bases). Sequences were obtained from naive CD4+ T cells sorted from blood. Documented subset: CD45RA+ positively selected. The receptor was isolated from a man between 18 and 29 years old in good health. In DNA, the CDR3 is TGTGCCAGCAGCTTAAACGGGATTCTCTCCTACGAGCAGTACTTC. Amino acids: CASSLNGILSYEQYF.